This T cell receptor beta chain was retrieved from a study of cytomegalovirus exposure and HLA in healthy donors. Study background: Genotyping showed less than 85% of some 400 donors falling in the Caucasian-associated ancestry cluster. The study, taken as a whole, reports: 16,951 TCR beta sequences were associated with HLA alleles at 0.05 false discovery rate in a later analysis. There were some public TCRs occurring in many donors, but most TCR sequences were rare.

Primers included in the PCR were 60 Vbeta and 13 Jbeta primers. Profiled with immunoSEQ multiplex PCR; TCRdb holds only in-frame clones, not every one. The repertoire shows 35,000 to 50,000 clones; the top ten hold 2.5% to 3.5%. CDR1 and CDR2 (germline): LNHDA, SQIVND (reference sequence). The CDR3 contains 15 residues. Between the trimmed V and J ends, which lost 11 bases and 0 bases, there was a span of 14 bases. On this clone itself: Its antigen is as yet unknown.

The chain links TRBV19 to TRBJ1-6; no definite D call. The sample comprised PBMCs. This receptor was obtained from a woman between 25 and 40 years old in good health and CMV-seropositive. CDR3 sequence: CASSIQSSYNSPLHF. The CDR3 DNA reads TGTGCCTCCTCAATACAGAGCTCCTATAATTCACCCCTCCACTTT.